This entry features one T cell receptor beta chain sequence. The CDR3 extends over 13 amino acids. V lost 5 bases to trimming and J lost 9 bases; unmatched junction nucleotides: 2. These data originate in a study of blood T cell repertoires in COVID-19. Study-level background: The United States, Italy and Spain were the sources of the acute and convalescent COVID-19 samples.

Per the authors' pipeline: By means of reference gene primer amplification, nucleated cell counts were estimated. Sequencing used immunoSEQ multiplex PCR; TCRdb keeps in-frame clones, though not all of them. From that table come the V and J calls and clone size; the DNA was used to work out D and trimming. The sample lists around 53,000 clones, roughly 89% occurring once. The V and J genes are TRBV12-3 or TRBV12-4 and TRBJ2-2; 11 positions agree with TRBD1. This sequence was found in a man aged 45-60 years with acute or convalescent COVID-19. Sequenced material: peripheral blood. In DNA, the CDR3 is TGTGCCAGCAGTGCGGACAGGGGGCGGGAGCTGTTTTTT. This encodes CASSADRGRELFF.